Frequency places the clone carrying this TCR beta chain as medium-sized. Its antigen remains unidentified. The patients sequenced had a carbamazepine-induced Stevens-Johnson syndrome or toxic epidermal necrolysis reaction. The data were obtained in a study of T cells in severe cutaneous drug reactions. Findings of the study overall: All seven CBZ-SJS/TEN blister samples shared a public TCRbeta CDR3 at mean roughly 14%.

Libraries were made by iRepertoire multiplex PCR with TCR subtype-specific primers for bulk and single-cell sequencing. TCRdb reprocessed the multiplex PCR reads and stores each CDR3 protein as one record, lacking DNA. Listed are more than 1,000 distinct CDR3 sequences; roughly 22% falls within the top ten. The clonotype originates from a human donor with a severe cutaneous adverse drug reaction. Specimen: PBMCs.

CDR3 protein: CASSRRTSGSYEQYF. The chain couples TRBV13 to TRBJ2-7; the D call of TRBD2 rests on TCRdb alone, since no DNA is present to check it. This CDR3 is built from 15 residues. Germline V gives CDR1 PRHDT, CDR2 FYEKMQ (reference sequence).